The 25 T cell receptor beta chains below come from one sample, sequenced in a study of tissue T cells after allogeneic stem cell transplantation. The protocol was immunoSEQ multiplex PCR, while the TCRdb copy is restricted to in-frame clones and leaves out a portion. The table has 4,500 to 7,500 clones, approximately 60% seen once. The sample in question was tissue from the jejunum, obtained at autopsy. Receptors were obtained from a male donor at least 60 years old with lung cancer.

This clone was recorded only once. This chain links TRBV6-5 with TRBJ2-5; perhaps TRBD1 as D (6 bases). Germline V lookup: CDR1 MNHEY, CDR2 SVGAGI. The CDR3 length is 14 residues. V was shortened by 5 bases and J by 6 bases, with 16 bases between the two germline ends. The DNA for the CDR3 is TGTGCCAGCAGTCCCCGGGACAATGTAAAGACCCAGTACTTC. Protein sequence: CASSPRDNVKTQYF.

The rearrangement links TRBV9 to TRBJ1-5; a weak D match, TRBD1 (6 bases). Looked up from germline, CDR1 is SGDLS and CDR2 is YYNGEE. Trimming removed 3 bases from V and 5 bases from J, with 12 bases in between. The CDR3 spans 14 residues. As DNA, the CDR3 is TGTGCCAGCAGCGCCCACGGGGGCGATCAGCCCCAGCATTTT. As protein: CASSAHGGDQPQHF.

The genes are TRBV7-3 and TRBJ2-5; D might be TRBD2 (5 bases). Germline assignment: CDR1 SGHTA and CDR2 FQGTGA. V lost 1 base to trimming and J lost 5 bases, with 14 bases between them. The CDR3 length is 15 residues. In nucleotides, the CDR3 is TGTGCCAGCAGCTTAAACGGGATGGCCACGGAGACCCAGTACTTC. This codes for CASSLNGMATETQYF.

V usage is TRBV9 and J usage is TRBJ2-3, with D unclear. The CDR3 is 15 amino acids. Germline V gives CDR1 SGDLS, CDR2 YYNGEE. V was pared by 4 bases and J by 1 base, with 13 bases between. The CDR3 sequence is CASSPRADRTDTQYF. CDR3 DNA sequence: TGTGCCAGCAGCCCTCGGGCGGACCGCACAGATACGCAGTATTTT. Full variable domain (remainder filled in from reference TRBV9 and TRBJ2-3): DSGVTQTPKHLITATGQRVTLRCSPRSGDLSVYWYQQSLDQGLQFLIQYYNGEERAKGNILERFSAQQFPDLHSELNLSSLELGDSALYFCASSPRADRTDTQYFGPGTRLTVL.

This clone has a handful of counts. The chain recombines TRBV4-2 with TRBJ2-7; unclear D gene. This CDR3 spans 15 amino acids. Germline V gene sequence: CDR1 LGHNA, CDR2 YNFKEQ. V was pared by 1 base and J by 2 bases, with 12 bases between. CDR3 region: CASSQGNDITYEQYF. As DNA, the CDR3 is TGTGCCAGCAGCCAAGGAAACGACATTACCTACGAGCAGTACTTC.

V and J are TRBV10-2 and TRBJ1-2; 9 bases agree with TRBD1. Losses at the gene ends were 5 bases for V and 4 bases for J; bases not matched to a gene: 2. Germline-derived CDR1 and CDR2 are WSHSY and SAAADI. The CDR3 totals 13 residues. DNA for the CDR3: TGCGCCAGCAGTCCGGACAGGGGCTATGGCTACACCTTC. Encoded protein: CASSPDRGYGYTF.

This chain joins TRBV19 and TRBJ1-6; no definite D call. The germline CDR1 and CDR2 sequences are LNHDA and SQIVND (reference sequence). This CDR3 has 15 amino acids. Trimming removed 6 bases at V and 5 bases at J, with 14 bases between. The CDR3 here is CASSFMGRDNSPLHF. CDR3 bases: TGTGCCAGTAGCTTTATGGGCCGCGATAATTCACCCCTCCACTTT.

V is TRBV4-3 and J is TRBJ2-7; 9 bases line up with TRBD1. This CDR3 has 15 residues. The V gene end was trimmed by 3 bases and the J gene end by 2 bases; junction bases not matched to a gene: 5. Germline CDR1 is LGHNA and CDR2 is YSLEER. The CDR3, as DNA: TGCGCCAGCAGCCAGTACCGGGACAGGGCCTACGAGCAGTACTTC. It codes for CASSQYRDRAYEQYF.

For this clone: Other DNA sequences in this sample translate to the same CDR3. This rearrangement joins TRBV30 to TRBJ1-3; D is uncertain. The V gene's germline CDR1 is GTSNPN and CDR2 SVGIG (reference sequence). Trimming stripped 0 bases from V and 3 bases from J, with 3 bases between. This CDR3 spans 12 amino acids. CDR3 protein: CAWSVLGNTIYF. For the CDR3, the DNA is TGTGCCTGGAGTGTTCTTGGAAACACCATATATTTT.

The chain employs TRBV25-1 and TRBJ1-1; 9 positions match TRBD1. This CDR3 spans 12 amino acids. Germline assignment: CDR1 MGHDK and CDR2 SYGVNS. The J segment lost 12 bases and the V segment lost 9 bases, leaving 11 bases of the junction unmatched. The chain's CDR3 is CASSYRGRRTFF. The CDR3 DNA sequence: TGTGCCAGTAGTTACAGGGGGCGGCGGACTTTCTTT.

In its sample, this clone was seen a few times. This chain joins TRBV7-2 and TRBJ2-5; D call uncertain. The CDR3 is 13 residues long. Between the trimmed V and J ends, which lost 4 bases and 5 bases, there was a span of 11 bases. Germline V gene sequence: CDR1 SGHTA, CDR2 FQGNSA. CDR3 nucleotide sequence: TGTGCCAGCAGCTCGACTGGAGTTGAGACCCAGTACTTC. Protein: CASSSTGVETQYF.

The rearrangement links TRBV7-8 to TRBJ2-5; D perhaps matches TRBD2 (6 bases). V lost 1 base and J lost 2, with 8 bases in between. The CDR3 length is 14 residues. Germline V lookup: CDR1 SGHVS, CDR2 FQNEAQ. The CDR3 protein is CASSLGGVQETQYF. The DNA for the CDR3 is TGTGCCAGCAGCTTAGGGGGGGTACAAGAGACCCAGTACTTC.

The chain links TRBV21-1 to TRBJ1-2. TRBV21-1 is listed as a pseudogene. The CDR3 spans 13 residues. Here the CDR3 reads CASSKSDLYGYTF. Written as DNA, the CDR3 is TGTGCCAGCAGCAAGTCAGACCTCTATGGCTACACCTTC.

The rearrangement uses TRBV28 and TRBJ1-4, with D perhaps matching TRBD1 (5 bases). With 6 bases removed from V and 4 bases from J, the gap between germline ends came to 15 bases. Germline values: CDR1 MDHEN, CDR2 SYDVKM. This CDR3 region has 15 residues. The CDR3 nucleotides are TGTGCCAGCAGCGCAAGGGGCGGAATTAATGAAAAACTGTTTTTT. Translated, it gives CASSARGGINEKLFF.

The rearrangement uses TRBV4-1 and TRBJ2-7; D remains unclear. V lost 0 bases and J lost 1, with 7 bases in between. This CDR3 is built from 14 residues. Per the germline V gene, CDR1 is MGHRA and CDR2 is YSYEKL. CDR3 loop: CASSQEDASYEQYF. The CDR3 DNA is TGCGCCAGCAGCCAAGAGGACGCTTCCTACGAGCAGTACTTC.

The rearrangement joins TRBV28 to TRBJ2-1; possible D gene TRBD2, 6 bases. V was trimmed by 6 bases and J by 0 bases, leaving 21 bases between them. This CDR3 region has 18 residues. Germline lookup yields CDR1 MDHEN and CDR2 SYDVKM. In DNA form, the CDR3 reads TGTGCCAGCAGCCCCCAGTTGGGGGGAACGCGCTCCTACAATGAGCAGTTCTTC. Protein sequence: CASSPQLGGTRSYNEQFF.

CDR3 coding DNA: TGTGCCAGCAGCCTTCGGACAGGGCCTAATGAAAAACTGTTTTTT. It translates to CASSLRTGPNEKLFF. The rearrangement joins TRBV3-1 (or the pseudogene TRBV3-2) to TRBJ1-4, with 8 bases that match TRBD1. Losses at the gene ends were 4 bases for V and 3 bases for J; bases not matched to a gene: 4. The CDR3 consists of 15 residues. Germline assignment: CDR1 LGHDT and CDR2 YNNKEL (reference sequence).

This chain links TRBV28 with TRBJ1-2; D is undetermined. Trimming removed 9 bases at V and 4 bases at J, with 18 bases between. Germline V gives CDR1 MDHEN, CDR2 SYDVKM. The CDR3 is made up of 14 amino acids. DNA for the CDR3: TGTGCCAGTGGGATGTGGACGGGAGCCTATGGCTACACCTTC. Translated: CASGMWTGAYGYTF.

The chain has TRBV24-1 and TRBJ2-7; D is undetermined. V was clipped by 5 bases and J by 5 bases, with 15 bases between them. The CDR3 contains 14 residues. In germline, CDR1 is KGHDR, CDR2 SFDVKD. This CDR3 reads CATSATAIRDEQYF. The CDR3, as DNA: TGTGCCACCAGTGCTACCGCAATTAGGGACGAGCAGTACTTC.

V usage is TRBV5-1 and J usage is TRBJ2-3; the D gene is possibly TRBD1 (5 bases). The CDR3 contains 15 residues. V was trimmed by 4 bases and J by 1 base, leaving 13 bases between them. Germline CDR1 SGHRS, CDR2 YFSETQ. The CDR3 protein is CASSTTGLGTDTQYF. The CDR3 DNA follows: TGCGCCAGCAGCACCACAGGTCTGGGCACAGATACGCAGTATTTT.

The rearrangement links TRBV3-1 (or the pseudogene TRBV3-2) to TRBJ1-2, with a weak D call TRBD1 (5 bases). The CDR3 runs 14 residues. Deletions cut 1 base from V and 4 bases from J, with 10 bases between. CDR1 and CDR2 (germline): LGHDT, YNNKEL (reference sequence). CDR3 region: CASSQVGEGYGYTF. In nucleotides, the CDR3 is TGTGCCAGCAGCCAAGTGGGGGAGGGCTATGGCTACACCTTC.

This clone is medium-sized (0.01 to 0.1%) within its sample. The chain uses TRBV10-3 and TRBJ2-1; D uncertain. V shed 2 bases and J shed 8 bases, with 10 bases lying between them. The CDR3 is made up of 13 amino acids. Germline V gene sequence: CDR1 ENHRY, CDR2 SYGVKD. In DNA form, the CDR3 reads TGTGCCATCAGTGAGCCCATCGTGGATGAGCAGTTCTTC. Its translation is CAISEPIVDEQFF.

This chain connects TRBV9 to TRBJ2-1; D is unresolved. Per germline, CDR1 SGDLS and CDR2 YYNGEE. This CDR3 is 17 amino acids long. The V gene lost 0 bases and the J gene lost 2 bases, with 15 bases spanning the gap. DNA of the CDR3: TGTGCCAGCAGCGTAGGGGGTGGGTCAATGGCCTACAATGAGCAGTTCTTC. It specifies CASSVGGGSMAYNEQFF. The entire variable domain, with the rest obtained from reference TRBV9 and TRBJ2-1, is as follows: DSGVTQTPKHLITATGQRVTLRCSPRSGDLSVYWYQQSLDQGLQFLIQYYNGEERAKGNILERFSAQQFPDLHSELNLSSLELGDSALYFCASSVGGGSMAYNEQFFGPGTRLTVL.

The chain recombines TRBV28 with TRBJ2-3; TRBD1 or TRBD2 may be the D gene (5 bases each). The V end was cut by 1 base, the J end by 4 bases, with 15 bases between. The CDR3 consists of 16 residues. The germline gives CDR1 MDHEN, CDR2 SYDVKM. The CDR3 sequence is CASSLFRDPTPDTQYF. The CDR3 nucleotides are TGTGCCAGCAGTTTATTCCGGGACCCGACCCCAGATACGCAGTATTTT.

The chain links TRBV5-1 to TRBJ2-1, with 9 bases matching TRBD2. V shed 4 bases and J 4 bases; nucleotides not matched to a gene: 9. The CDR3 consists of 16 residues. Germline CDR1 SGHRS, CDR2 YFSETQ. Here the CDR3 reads CASSDNSGGIYNEQFF. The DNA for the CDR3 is TGCGCCAGCAGCGACAACAGCGGGGGGATTTACAATGAGCAGTTCTTC.